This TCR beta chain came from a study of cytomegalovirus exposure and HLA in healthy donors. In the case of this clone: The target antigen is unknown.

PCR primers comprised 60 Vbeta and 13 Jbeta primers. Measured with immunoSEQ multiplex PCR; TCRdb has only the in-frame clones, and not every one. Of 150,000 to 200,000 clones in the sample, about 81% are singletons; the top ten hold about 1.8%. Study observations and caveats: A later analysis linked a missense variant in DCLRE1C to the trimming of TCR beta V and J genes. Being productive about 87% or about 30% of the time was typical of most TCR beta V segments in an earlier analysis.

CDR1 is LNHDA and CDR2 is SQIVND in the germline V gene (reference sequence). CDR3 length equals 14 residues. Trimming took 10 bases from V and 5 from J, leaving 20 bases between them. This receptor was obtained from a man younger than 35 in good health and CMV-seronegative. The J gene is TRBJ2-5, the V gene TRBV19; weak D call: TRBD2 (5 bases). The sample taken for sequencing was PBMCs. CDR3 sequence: CATRPRTGLETQYF. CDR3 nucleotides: TGTGCCACTCGCCCCAGGACTGGTCTGGAGACCCAGTACTTC.